The text below deals with one T cell receptor (beta chain). CDR1 is MRHNA, CDR2 SNTAGT, per germline. The CDR3 is 16 amino acids. V gave up 2 bases and J gave up 0 bases, with 11 bases separating them. The sample belongs to a study of blood T cell repertoires in COVID-19. Study-wide background: From T cells, B-cell-depleted T cells, or PBMCs came the material, which was cDNA or gDNA.

Source study methods: Estimated nucleated cell counts came from reference gene primer amplification. TCRdb's copy holds only in-frame clones and misses some; the assay was immunoSEQ multiplex PCR. V and J calls plus clone size are reproduced from that table; the DNA served to infer D and trimming. The table shows some 86,000 clones, with around 93% occurring only once. The sequence derives from a human donor with active COVID-19. The donor label of this sample is uncertain. The chain employs TRBV6-4 and TRBJ1-5; tentative D call: TRBD1 (5 bases). Sequencing was performed on peripheral blood. The CDR3 reads CASSDIGQNSNQPQHF. The CDR3 DNA is TGTGCCAGCAGTGACATAGGACAAAATAGCAATCAGCCCCAGCATTTT.